The clone carrying this T cell receptor (beta chain) was detected a few times. CD45RO/CCR7/CD25/CD127/CD95/CD27 sorting isolated CD4+ naive, central memory, regulatory and stem cell-like memory cells. The data are from a study of beta chain features in type 1 diabetes. The investigators reverse transcribed all of the isolated RNA, so they sequenced expressed TCRB transcripts. Assay used: immunoSEQ multiplex PCR; TCRdb lists only in-frame clones, some missing. The sample consists of 300,000 to 400,000 clones, approximately 12% of them appearing once. The CDR3 extends over 14 amino acids. CDR1 is MDHEN, CDR2 SYDVKM, per germline. Trimming pared 7 bases from V and 5 bases from J, leaving 18 bases between.

This clonotype was sampled from a young man in good health. The chain is built from TRBV28 and TRBJ2-7; D remains ambiguous. Sequenced: naive CD4+ T cells from blood. DNA for the CDR3: TGTGCCAGCAACCTAGGCTCTTGGAGTAACGAGCAGTACTTC. Encoded protein: CASNLGSWSNEQYF.